The present entry profiles one TCR beta chain with its context. No antigen is known for it. V was clipped by 4 bases and J by 1 base, with 10 bases between them. This CDR3 is built from 14 residues. Germline V CDR1 and CDR2: SEHNR, FQNEAQ (reference sequence). Repertoires were generated with immunoSEQ multiplex PCR, while TCRdb's copy carries only in-frame clones and drops some. The repertoire holds 45,000 to 55,000 clones, with 70% to 90% as singletons. This record belongs to a study of a mutant IDH1 vaccine in newly diagnosed glioma. Overall study: Prior therapy was radiotherapy, temozolomide, or both; most received both. Study-wide results and limits: Apparently, pseudoprogression bore no relation to changes among the top peripheral T cell clonotypes. Vaccine-induced immune responses occurred in under 95% of patients.

Time point defined: baseline, week 1 (first vaccination visit). The treatment: pre-vaccination baseline after standard-of-care therapy. Each of the donors came in with new WHO grade 3 or 4 astrocytomas that were IDH1-mutant and ATRX-lost. Source: PBMCs, taken from a glioma patient treated with radiotherapy, temozolomide or both. This clonotype was obtained from a man aged 35 to 55 with glioma. V usage is TRBV7-9 and J usage is TRBJ1-1; a possible D gene is TRBD1 (5 bases). The CDR3 loop reads CASSSGLRNTEAFF. In DNA form, the CDR3 reads TGTGCCAGCAGCTCGGGACTTCGGAACACTGAAGCTTTCTTT.